This TCR beta chain was recorded in a study of T cell changes during pregnancy in multiple sclerosis. The data were produced by immunoSEQ multiplex PCR, yet TCRdb's version contains in-frame clones alone and is incomplete. Among about 110,000 clones listed, 80% to 95% were seen once. The CDR3 sequence is 14 residues long. Germline assignment: CDR1 SGHVS and CDR2 FQNEAQ. Trimming took 1 base from V and 3 from J; bases not matched to a gene: 3. Sequencing used peripheral blood, obtained in the third trimester of pregnancy. This receptor was obtained from a female donor with multiple sclerosis, enrolled in a pregnancy study. This rearrangement joins TRBV7-8 to TRBJ2-7; TRBD2 agrees at 7 bases. DNA of the CDR3: TGTGCCAGCAGCTTAGGCGGGAGCGGCTACGAGCAGTACTTC. It translates to CASSLGGSGYEQYF.